This T cell receptor (beta chain) was found in a study of sequential checkpoint blockade in melanoma. Libraries were prepared by immunoSEQ multiplex PCR; TCRdb keeps only in-frame clonotypes and omits some of them. The sample lists about 38,000 clones, more than 70% occurring once. The CDR3 totals 15 residues. Germline lookup yields CDR1 LGHNA and CDR2 YSLEER. Trimming took 1 base from V and 2 from J, leaving 11 bases between them. Treatment: randomized to nivolumab then ipilimumab (arm A) or the reverse (arm B). The material sequenced was CD8+ T cells sorted from blood (inferred from file names), taken from a patient given nivolumab and ipilimumab in sequence. This sequence joins TRBV4-3 and TRBJ1-1; D is possibly TRBD1 (5 bases). The clonotype comes from a human donor with melanoma. CDR3 residues: CASSQGPTANTEAFF. DNA for the CDR3: TGCGCCAGCAGCCAAGGCCCGACAGCCAACACTGAAGCTTTCTTT.